The next 32 T cell receptor beta chains were all read from a single sample in a study of shared clonotypes between healthy human individuals. Repertoires were generated with immunoSEQ multiplex PCR, while TCRdb's copy carries only in-frame clones and drops some. The table includes over 2 million clones, roughly 94% detected once. The specimen was naive CD4+ T cells sorted from blood. Documented subset: CD45RA+ positively selected. The source is a man aged 18-30 years in good health.

The chain links TRBV2 to TRBJ2-5; a possible D gene is TRBD2 (5 bases). The CDR3 is 13 amino acids. With 4 bases removed from V and 4 bases from J, the gap between germline ends came to 10 bases. Looked up from germline, CDR1 is SNHLY and CDR2 is FYNNEI. The CDR3: CASSGYEGETQYF. CDR3 DNA: TGTGCCAGCAGTGGATATGAGGGAGAGACCCAGTACTTC.

V gene TRBV27 combines with J gene TRBJ2-2; D is uncertain. The CDR3 is 16 amino acids. V was cut by 2 bases and J by 1 base, with 11 bases left in between. The V gene's germline CDR1 is MNHEY and CDR2 SMNVEV (reference sequence). For the CDR3, the DNA is TGTGCCAGCAGTTTAGGCTTGCCACTGAACACCGGGGAGCTGTTTTTT. Amino acids: CASSLGLPLNTGELFF.

The J gene is TRBJ2-2, the V gene TRBV5-4; 7 positions agree with TRBD2. J lost 4 bases, V lost 1 base, and 4 bases had no gene match. CDR3 length: 15 residues. The germline CDR1 and CDR2 sequences are SGHNT and YYREEE (reference sequence). CDR3 bases: TGTGCCAGCAGCTTGCCGGGGGGATCCACCGGGGAGCTGTTTTTT. Translation: CASSLPGGSTGELFF.

A remark on this clone: Different DNA sequences within this sample yield the same CDR3. This rearrangement joins TRBV5-1 to TRBJ2-5; D ambiguous. Germline loops: CDR1 SGHRS, CDR2 YFSETQ. The V gene lost 4 bases and the J gene lost 4 bases, with 8 bases spanning the gap. This CDR3 region has 12 residues. CDR3 region: CASSLTGETQYF. In DNA, the CDR3 is TGCGCCAGCAGCCTTACCGGAGAGACCCAGTACTTC.

Points on this clone: The identical CDR3 is also encoded by other nucleotide sequences in the sample. V usage is TRBV5-1 and J usage is TRBJ2-7; D is unclear. The V gene lost 0 bases and the J gene lost 0 bases, with 7 bases spanning the gap. CDR1 is SGHRS and CDR2 is YFSETQ in the germline V gene. The CDR3 contains 14 residues. CDR3 protein: CASSLGLSSYEQYF. The CDR3, as DNA: TGCGCCAGCAGCTTGGGTTTGAGCTCCTACGAGCAGTACTTC. Full variable domain (outside the CDR3, taken from reference TRBV5-1 and TRBJ2-7): KAGVTQTPRYLIKTRGQQVTLSCSPISGHRSVSWYQQTPGQGLQFLFEYFSETQRNKGNFPGRFSGRQFSNSRSEMNVSTLELGDSALYLCASSLGLSSYEQYFGPGTRLTVT.

V usage is TRBV6-5 and J usage is TRBJ1-6; D is perhaps TRBD1 (6 bases). The V and J ends lost 5 bases and 10 bases respectively, with 9 bases between them. The CDR3 runs to 12 residues. CDR1 MNHEY and CDR2 SVGAGI come from the germline V gene. CDR3 residues: CASSHRESPLHF. Here the CDR3 DNA reads TGTGCCAGCAGTCACAGGGAATCACCCCTCCACTTT.

The table lists this clone with a count of one. The gene calls are TRBV2 and TRBJ2-7; TRBD2 matches 9 bases. The junction had 6 bases not matched to a gene; V was cut back by 6 bases and J by 6 bases. The CDR3 runs 13 residues. The V gene's germline CDR1 is SNHLY and CDR2 FYNNEI. The CDR3 region has the DNA TGTGCCAGCAGCAGCGGGGGGCCCCTCGAGCAGTACTTC. Translation: CASSSGGPLEQYF. The complete variable domain, with remaining parts taken from reference TRBV2 and TRBJ2-7, reads EPEVTQTPSHQVTQMGQEVILRCVPISNHLYFYWYRQILGQKVEFLVSFYNNEISEKSEIFDDQFSVERPDGSNFTLKIRSTKLEDSAMYFCASSSGGPLEQYFGPGTRLTVT.

The chain recombines TRBV6-1 with TRBJ2-3, with 8 positions matching TRBD2. The CDR3 loop spans 14 amino acids. The junction had 6 bases not matched to a gene; V was cut back by 5 bases and J by 5 bases. Per germline, CDR1 MNHNS and CDR2 SASEGT. The CDR3 loop is CASSLAGPGDTQYF. In nucleotides, the CDR3 is TGTGCCAGCAGTCTAGCGGGCCCAGGAGATACGCAGTATTTT.

This chain connects TRBV30 to TRBJ1-5; possible D gene TRBD1, 5 bases. Germline V gene sequence: CDR1 GTSNPN, CDR2 SVGIG (reference sequence). The CDR3 extends over 16 amino acids. With 7 bases removed from V and 0 bases from J, the gap between germline ends came to 19 bases. The CDR3 is CAYTTAPVSSNQPQHF. The CDR3 coding sequence is TGTGCCTACACGACAGCCCCAGTGAGTAGCAATCAGCCCCAGCATTTT.

A remark on this clone: Other nucleotide sequences from this sample produce the same CDR3. The chain employs TRBV9 and TRBJ2-7, with TRBD2 identical over 13 bases. Germline V gene sequence: CDR1 SGDLS, CDR2 YYNGEE. Trimming cost V 3 bases and J 4 bases; bases outside gene matches: 1. This CDR3 contains 14 residues. Here the CDR3 reads CASSEGLAGYEQYF. In DNA form, the CDR3 reads TGTGCCAGCAGCGAGGGACTAGCGGGGTACGAGCAGTACTTC.

This clone has a single count. The chain has TRBV9 and TRBJ2-7, with D unresolved. The CDR3 has 14 residues. V lost 4 bases, J lost 2 bases, and 13 bases lay in between. Germline loops: CDR1 SGDLS, CDR2 YYNGEE. CDR3 DNA sequence: TGTGCCAGCAGCCCCCGACCGAACCCCTACGAGCAGTACTTC. It codes for CASSPRPNPYEQYF.

Only a few counts were recorded for this clone. J is TRBJ1-2 and V is TRBV19; 9 positions agree with TRBD1. From germline, CDR1 is LNHDA and CDR2 SQIVND (reference sequence). The CDR3 is made up of 17 amino acids. J was trimmed by 6 bases and V by 0 bases; bases with no gene match: 11. In DNA form, the CDR3 reads TGTGCCAGTAGTATAGAAAAGGACAGGGGACAATGGAATGGCTACACCTTC. This sequence encodes CASSIEKDRGQWNGYTF.

As to this clone: Other nucleotide sequences from this sample produce the same CDR3. V is TRBV6-5 and J is TRBJ1-1; TRBD1 agrees at 7 bases. V shed 6 bases and J 0 bases; nucleotides not matched to a gene: 4. The CDR3 contains 14 residues. The germline CDR1 and CDR2 sequences are MNHEY and SVGAGI. This CDR3 reads CASSRDSMNTEAFF. CDR3 nucleotide sequence: TGTGCCAGCAGCCGGGACAGCATGAACACTGAAGCTTTCTTT.

The chain uses TRBV6-5 and TRBJ1-1; 7 bases fit TRBD1. J gave up 6 bases and V 6 bases, and 10 bases lay outside the gene matches. The CDR3 spans 14 residues. CDR1 and CDR2 (germline): MNHEY, SVGAGI. The CDR3 here is CASSNRGLRAEAFF. In DNA form, the CDR3 reads TGTGCCAGCAGCAACAGGGGCCTTAGGGCTGAAGCTTTCTTT.

The CDR3 loop is CASIEDPQHTDTQYF. Here the CDR3 DNA reads TGTGCCAGCATCGAGGACCCCCAACACACAGATACGCAGTATTTT. The chain combines TRBV7-2 with TRBJ2-3; D gene ambiguous. The CDR3 length is 15 residues. V was clipped by 7 bases and J by 2 bases, with 16 bases between them. CDR1 SGHTA and CDR2 FQGNSA come from the germline V gene.

The chain links TRBV2 to TRBJ1-4, with unresolved D. CDR3 length equals 14 residues. Germline loops: CDR1 SNHLY, CDR2 FYNNEI. The V gene lost 10 bases and the J gene lost 0 bases, with 12 bases spanning the gap. As DNA, the CDR3 is TGTGCCATCTCAGGCGGAGCAACTAATGAAAAACTGTTTTTT. Translation gives CAISGGATNEKLFF.

This chain links TRBV4-1 with TRBJ1-3, with 7 bases matching TRBD1. The CDR3 runs to 16 residues. Per germline, CDR1 MGHRA and CDR2 YSYEKL. V was clipped by 0 bases and J by 1 base; unmatched bases: 3. Here the CDR3 reads CASSQDDRASGNTIYF. CDR3 sequence (DNA): TGCGCCAGCAGCCAAGATGACAGGGCTTCTGGAAACACCATATATTTT.

CDR3 in amino acids: CASSLVLYPDRATYEQYF. The CDR3 DNA follows: TGTGCCAGCAGCTTAGTCCTCTACCCGGACAGGGCCACCTACGAGCAGTACTTC. The chain carries TRBV7-9 and TRBJ2-7; 8 nucleotides align to TRBD1. The germline V gene has CDR1 SEHNR and CDR2 FQNEAQ (reference sequence). V gave up 1 base and J gave up 2 bases; unmatched junction bases: 13. The length of the CDR3 is 18 residues.

The rearrangement uses TRBV6-5 and TRBJ2-3, with no clear D. Per the germline V gene, CDR1 is MNHEY and CDR2 is SVGAGI. This CDR3 is built from 12 residues. Trimming shortened V by 6 bases and J by 4 bases, and 8 bases separated the two germline ends. This chain's CDR3 is CASRGSSDTQYF. CDR3 nucleotides: TGTGCCAGCAGGGGATCATCAGATACGCAGTATTTT.

The chain is built from TRBV2 and TRBJ2-1, with D perhaps matching TRBD2 (6 bases). This CDR3 spans 14 amino acids. V was pared by 6 bases and J by 0 bases, with 9 bases between. From germline, CDR1 is SNHLY and CDR2 FYNNEI. The CDR3 DNA reads TGTGCCAGCAGGGGCGGGGTCTCCTACAATGAGCAGTTCTTC. Translated: CASRGGVSYNEQFF.

This clone was seen a single time. The chain joins TRBV11-2 to TRBJ1-1; D is unresolved. Germline V gives CDR1 SGHAT, CDR2 FQNNGV. The CDR3 consists of 16 residues. The V end was cut by 6 bases, the J end by 0 bases, with 17 bases between. This CDR3 reads CASSQYKSPMNTEAFF. The CDR3 DNA follows: TGTGCCAGCAGTCAATACAAGTCACCTATGAACACTGAAGCTTTCTTT.

About this clone: Germline is not matched at one junction end, which may reflect a read error. The chain uses TRBV5-1 and TRBJ2-5, with D unresolved. The assigned J gene may be wrong: the sequence end matches TRBJ2-7 better. The CDR3 has 14 residues. The V gene's germline CDR1 is SGHRS and CDR2 YFSETQ. The CDR3 loop is CASSLDPRSYEQYF. In nucleotides, the CDR3 is TGCGCCAGCAGTTTGGACCCGCGCTCCTACGAGCAGTACTTC.

The genes are TRBV19 and TRBJ2-5; 9 nucleotides agree with TRBD1. Germline-derived CDR1 and CDR2 are LNHDA and SQIVND (reference sequence). The CDR3 extends over 13 amino acids. Trimming at V came to 7 bases and at J to 2 bases, leaving 2 bases not matched to a gene. The CDR3 loop reads CASNRGLQETQYF. CDR3 DNA sequence: TGTGCCAGTAACAGGGGGCTTCAAGAGACCCAGTACTTC.

The V and J genes are TRBV6-1 and TRBJ1-4; maybe TRBD1 (5 bases). This CDR3 contains 14 residues. The V gene's germline CDR1 is MNHNS and CDR2 SASEGT. The germline V and J ends were trimmed by 4 bases and 4 bases, with 10 bases remaining between them. CDR3 protein: CASSGLGVNEKLFF. The CDR3 bases are TGTGCCAGCAGTGGGTTGGGGGTTAATGAAAAACTGTTTTTT.

The V and J genes are TRBV19 and TRBJ1-2; D unclear. The CDR3 has 12 amino acids. Between the trimmed V and J ends, which lost 10 bases and 7 bases, there was a span of 16 bases. Germline V gives CDR1 LNHDA, CDR2 SQIVND (reference sequence). The DNA for the CDR3 is TGTGCCACTGGGGTTTTAGAAGGTGGCTACACCTTC. This sequence encodes CATGVLEGGYTF.

The chain recombines TRBV4-1 with TRBJ2-1; the D call may be TRBD1 or TRBD2 (6 bases each). Germline-derived CDR1 and CDR2 are MGHRA and YSYEKL. Trimming cost V 3 bases and J 1 base, with 16 bases left between them. The CDR3 runs to 17 residues. The CDR3 DNA follows: TGCGCCAGCAGCCAGACGGGGGCTAGCAAGTCCTACAATGAGCAGTTCTTC. It specifies CASSQTGASKSYNEQFF.

The rearrangement links TRBV5-4 to TRBJ2-2, with D perhaps matching TRBD2 (5 bases). The CDR3 contains 14 residues. V lost 4 bases, J lost 6 bases, and 13 bases lay in between. Germline CDR1 and CDR2: SGHNT and YYREEE (reference sequence). This chain's CDR3 is CASSQPGGSGELFF. CDR3 nucleotides: TGTGCCAGCAGCCAACCCGGAGGATCCGGGGAGCTGTTTTTT.

The CDR3: CASSTLTGREETQYF. CDR3 sequence (DNA): TGTGCCAGCAGCACCCTTACAGGGCGGGAAGAGACCCAGTACTTC. The chain is built from TRBV5-5 and TRBJ2-5; D may be TRBD1 (6 bases). The CDR3 extends over 15 amino acids. Trimming removed 4 bases from V and 3 bases from J, with 16 bases in between. CDR1 is SGHKS, CDR2 YYEKEE, per germline (reference sequence).

Regarding this clone: The same CDR3 arises from other DNA sequences in this sample as well. CDR3 bases: TGTGCCAGTAGTATAGATAGCTTGACCGGGGAGCTGTTTTTT. It encodes CASSIDSLTGELFF. This chain links TRBV19 with TRBJ2-2; D is unclear. The CDR3 length is 14 residues. V lost 0 bases, J lost 5 bases, and 7 bases lay in between. From germline, CDR1 is LNHDA and CDR2 SQIVND (reference sequence). Filled out from reference TRBV19 and TRBJ2-2, the complete variable domain reads DGGITQSPKYLFRKEGQNVTLSCEQNLNHDAMYWYRQDPGQGLRLIYYSQIVNDFQKGDIAEGYSVSREKKESFPLTVTSAQKNPTAFYLCASSIDSLTGELFFGEGSRLTVL.

V is TRBV5-4 and J is TRBJ1-3; D is perhaps TRBD1 (6 bases). From germline, CDR1 is SGHNT and CDR2 YYREEE (reference sequence). Trimming shortened V by 3 bases and J by 1 base, and 8 bases separated the two germline ends. The CDR3 is made up of 14 amino acids. In DNA, the CDR3 is TGTGCCAGCAGCTCTACAGGGTCTGGAAACACCATATATTTT. It specifies CASSSTGSGNTIYF.

This rearrangement joins TRBV9 to TRBJ2-1; D is possibly TRBD1 (5 bases). CDR1 is SGDLS, CDR2 YYNGEE, per germline. V gave up 0 bases and J gave up 4 bases, with 11 bases separating them. The CDR3 has 15 residues. This chain's CDR3 is CASSVGQQTYNEQFF. The CDR3 DNA follows: TGTGCCAGCAGCGTAGGACAGCAGACTTACAATGAGCAGTTCTTC. Full variable domain (missing parts from reference TRBV9 and TRBJ2-1): DSGVTQTPKHLITATGQRVTLRCSPRSGDLSVYWYQQSLDQGLQFLIQYYNGEERAKGNILERFSAQQFPDLHSELNLSSLELGDSALYFCASSVGQQTYNEQFFGPGTRLTVL.

This chain connects TRBV6-5 to TRBJ2-1; 7 bases fit TRBD1. From germline, CDR1 is MNHEY and CDR2 SVGAGI. V gave up 1 base and J gave up 8 bases; unmatched junction bases: 8. The CDR3 totals 15 residues. The chain's CDR3 is CASSYFPTGTDEQFF. Written as DNA, the CDR3 is TGTGCCAGCAGTTACTTCCCGACAGGGACGGATGAGCAGTTCTTC.